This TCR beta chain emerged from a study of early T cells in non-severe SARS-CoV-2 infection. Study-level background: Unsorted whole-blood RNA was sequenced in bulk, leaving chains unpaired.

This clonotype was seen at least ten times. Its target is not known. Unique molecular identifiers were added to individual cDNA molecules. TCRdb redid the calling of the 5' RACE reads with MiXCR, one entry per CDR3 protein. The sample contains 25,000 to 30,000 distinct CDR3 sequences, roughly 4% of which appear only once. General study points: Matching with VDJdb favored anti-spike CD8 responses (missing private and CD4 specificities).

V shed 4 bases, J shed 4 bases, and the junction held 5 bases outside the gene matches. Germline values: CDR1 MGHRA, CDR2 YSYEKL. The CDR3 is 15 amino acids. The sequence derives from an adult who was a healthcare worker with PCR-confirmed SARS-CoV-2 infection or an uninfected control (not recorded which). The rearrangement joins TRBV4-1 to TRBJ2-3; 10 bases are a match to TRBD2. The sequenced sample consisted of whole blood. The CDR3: CASSRRLAGADTQYF. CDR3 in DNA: TGCGCCAGCAGCCGCAGACTAGCGGGCGCAGATACGCAGTATTTT.